This section outlines one T cell receptor (beta chain) sequence together with its context. TCRdb's copy holds only in-frame clones and misses some; the assay was immunoSEQ multiplex PCR. The sample consists of around 26,000 clones, roughly 90% of them appearing once. This record belongs to a study of PD-L1 blockade in urothelial cancer. Whole-study context: Median T cell yield from blood was about 150,000.

The germline V gene encodes CDR1 SEHNR and CDR2 FQNEAQ (reference sequence). The CDR3 consists of 14 residues. The V end lost 4 bases, the J end lost 7 bases, and 16 bases lay between the germline ends. The sample was PBMCs, taken around atezolizumab (anti-PD-L1) treatment. This clonotype was obtained from a man aged 60 to 69 with urothelial cancer. The chain has TRBV7-9 and TRBJ1-1; TRBD1 is a possible D gene (6 bases). The CDR3 bases are TGTGCCAGCAGCTCCAGGAGACAGGCGGATGAAGCTTTCTTT. This encodes CASSSRRQADEAFF.